This T cell receptor beta chain emerged from a study of long-term antiretroviral therapy in people with HIV. Study at large: Of all samples, the earliest predate the 2015 immediate-ART recommendation by about a decade.

PBMC samples from each donor numbered at least one pre-ART and at least two post-ART. Trimming removed 0 bases from V and 0 bases from J, with 7 bases in between. CDR3 length: 15 residues. The germline V gene encodes CDR1 LGHNA and CDR2 YSLEER. Running of the v3.0 immunoSEQ assay took place at survey level. Per-sample TRB depth target: about 35,000-55,000 T-cell genomes. Sequencing was performed with immunoSEQ multiplex PCR; in TCRdb, only in-frame clones are kept and a portion is missing. The sample consists of 20,000 to 25,000 clones, around 81% of them appearing once. The sequences come from unsorted PBMCs, collected 0.1 years before starting antiretroviral therapy. The sequence was obtained from a man aged 40-55 years with HIV. The genes are TRBV4-3 and TRBJ2-3; D remains unclear. The CDR3 loop reads CASSQDRVSTDTQYF. CDR3 coding DNA: TGCGCCAGCAGCCAAGATCGGGTTAGCACAGATACGCAGTATTTT.